This record concerns one T cell receptor beta chain sequence. What it binds is not known. This sample stems from a study of human T cells and chemical hapten exposure. General study results and limits: Significantly more large CDR3 similarity clusters were formed by expanded TCRs than by controls.

Each CDR3 protein gets one entry after TCRdb re-called the RACE reads with MiXCR. The sample lists roughly 86,000 distinct CDR3 sequences, about 10% seen once, with around 2.3% in the top ten. As for time point: patch test 1, 2 weeks after DPC sensitization. Treatment in this sample: therapeutic diphenylcyclopropenone sensitization with weekly scalp DPC. Germline V gene data show CDR1 as KGHSH and CDR2 as LQKENI. V was shortened by 3 bases and J by 0 bases, with 8 bases between the two germline ends. This CDR3 comprises 14 residues. The sequence was collected from a man in his forties with alopecia areata. Some clones in this sample may be carry-over from other donors' samples. The chain couples TRBV18 to TRBJ2-5, with D perhaps TRBD1 (6 bases). Specimen: whole blood, collected in connection with sensitization to the hapten diphenylcyclopropenone (DPC). The CDR3 is CASSPDSHQETQYF. The DNA of the CDR3 is TGTGCCAGCTCACCGGACAGCCACCAAGAGACCCAGTACTTC.